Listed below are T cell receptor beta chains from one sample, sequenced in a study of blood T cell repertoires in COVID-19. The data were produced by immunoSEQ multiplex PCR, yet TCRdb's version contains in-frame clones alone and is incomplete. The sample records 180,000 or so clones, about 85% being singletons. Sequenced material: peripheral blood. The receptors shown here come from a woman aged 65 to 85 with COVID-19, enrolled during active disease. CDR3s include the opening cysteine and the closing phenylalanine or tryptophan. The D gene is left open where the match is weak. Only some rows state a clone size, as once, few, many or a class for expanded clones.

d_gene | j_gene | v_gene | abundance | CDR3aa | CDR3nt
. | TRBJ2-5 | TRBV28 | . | CASSQTGRETQYF | TGTGCCAGCAGTCAGACAGGAAGAGAGACCCAGTACTTC
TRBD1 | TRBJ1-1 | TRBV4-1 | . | CASSGRQGLNTEAFF | TGCGCCAGCAGCGGACGACAGGGCCTAAACACTGAAGCTTTCTTT
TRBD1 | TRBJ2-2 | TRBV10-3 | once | CAIKDRADGELFF | TGTGCCATCAAGGACAGGGCTGACGGGGAGCTGTTTTTT
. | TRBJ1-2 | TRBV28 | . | CASSLQGNYGYTF | TGTGCCAGCAGTTTACAGGGTAACTATGGCTACACCTTC
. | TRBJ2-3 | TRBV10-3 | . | CAISDNTDTQYF | TGTGCCATCAGTGACAACACAGATACGCAGTATTTT
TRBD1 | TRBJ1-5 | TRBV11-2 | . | CASSQDRLGQPQHF | TGTGCCAGCAGCCAGGACAGGCTTGGACAGCCCCAGCATTTT
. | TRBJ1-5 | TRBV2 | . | CASSAAGYSNQPQHF | TGTGCCAGCAGTGCGGCAGGCTATAGCAATCAGCCCCAGCATTTT
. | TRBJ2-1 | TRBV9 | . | CASSVRATNNEQFF | TGTGCCAGCAGCGTGAGGGCCACTAACAATGAGCAGTTCTTC
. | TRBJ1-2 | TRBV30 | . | CACLAGARYYGYTF | TGTGCCTGCCTAGCAGGGGCAAGATACTATGGCTACACCTTC
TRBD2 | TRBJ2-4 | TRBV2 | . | CASSVQREGTANIQYF | TGTGCCAGCAGTGTCCAGCGGGAGGGCACCGCAAACATTCAGTACTTC
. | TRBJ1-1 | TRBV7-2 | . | CASSLEAGGTEAFF | TGTGCCAGCAGCTTAGAGGCAGGAGGGACTGAAGCTTTCTTT
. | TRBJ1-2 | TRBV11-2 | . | CASSLSAGIDYTF | TGTGCCAGCAGCTTATCTGCGGGAATTGACTACACCTTC
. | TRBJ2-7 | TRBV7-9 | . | CASSFGGGGEQYF | TGTGCCAGCAGCTTCGGGGGCGGGGGCGAGCAGTACTTC
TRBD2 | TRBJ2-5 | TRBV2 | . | CASRGRGDPAETQYF | TGTGCCAGCAGGGGGCGGGGGGACCCCGCGGAGACCCAGTACTTC
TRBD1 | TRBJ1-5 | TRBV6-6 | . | CASSYSTGDQPQHF | TGTGCCAGCAGTTACTCGACAGGGGACCAGCCCCAGCATTTT
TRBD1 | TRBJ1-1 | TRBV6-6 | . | CASRQGTEAFF | TGTGCCAGCAGACAGGGGACCGAAGCTTTCTTT